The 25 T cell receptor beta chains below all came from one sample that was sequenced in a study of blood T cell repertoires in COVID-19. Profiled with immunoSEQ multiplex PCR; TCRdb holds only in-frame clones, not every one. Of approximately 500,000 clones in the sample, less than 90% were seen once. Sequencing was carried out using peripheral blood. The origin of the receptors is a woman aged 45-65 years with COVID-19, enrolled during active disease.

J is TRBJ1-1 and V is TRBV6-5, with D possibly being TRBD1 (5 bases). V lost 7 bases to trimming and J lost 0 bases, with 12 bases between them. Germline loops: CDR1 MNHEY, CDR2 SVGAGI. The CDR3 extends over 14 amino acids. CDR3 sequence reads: CASNSFRVNTEAFF. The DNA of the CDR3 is TGTGCCAGCAATTCCTTCAGGGTGAACACTGAAGCTTTCTTT.

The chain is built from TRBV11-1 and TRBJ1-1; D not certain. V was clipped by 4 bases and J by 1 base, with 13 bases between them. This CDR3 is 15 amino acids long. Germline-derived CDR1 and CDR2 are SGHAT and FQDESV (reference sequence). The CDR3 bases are TGTGCCAGCAGCTCCTCTTTATTCGGGAACACTGAAGCTTTCTTT. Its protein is CASSSSLFGNTEAFF.

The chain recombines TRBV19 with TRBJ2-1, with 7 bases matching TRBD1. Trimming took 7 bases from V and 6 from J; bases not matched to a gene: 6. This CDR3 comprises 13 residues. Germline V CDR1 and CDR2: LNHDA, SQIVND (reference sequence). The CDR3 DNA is TGTGCCAGTAACCGACAGGGAGTCAATGAGCAGTTCTTC. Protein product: CASNRQGVNEQFF.

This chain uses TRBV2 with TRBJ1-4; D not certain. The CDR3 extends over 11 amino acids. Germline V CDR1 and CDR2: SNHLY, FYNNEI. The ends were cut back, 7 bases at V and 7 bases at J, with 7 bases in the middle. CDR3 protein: CASTAGEKLFF. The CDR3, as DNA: TGTGCCAGCACGGCGGGTGAAAAACTGTTTTTT.

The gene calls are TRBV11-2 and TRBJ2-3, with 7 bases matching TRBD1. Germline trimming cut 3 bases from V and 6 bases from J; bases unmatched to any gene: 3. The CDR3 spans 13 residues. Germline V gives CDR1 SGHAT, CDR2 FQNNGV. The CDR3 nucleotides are TGTGCCAGCAGCTTTGACAGGGAGGATACGCAGTATTTT. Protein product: CASSFDREDTQYF.

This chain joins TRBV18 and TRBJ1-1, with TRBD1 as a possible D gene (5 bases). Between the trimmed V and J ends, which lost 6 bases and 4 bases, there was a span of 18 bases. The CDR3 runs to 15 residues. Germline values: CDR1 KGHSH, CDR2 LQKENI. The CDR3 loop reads CASSSRGLQVTEAFF. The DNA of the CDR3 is TGTGCCAGCTCCTCTAGGGGCCTCCAGGTCACTGAAGCTTTCTTT.

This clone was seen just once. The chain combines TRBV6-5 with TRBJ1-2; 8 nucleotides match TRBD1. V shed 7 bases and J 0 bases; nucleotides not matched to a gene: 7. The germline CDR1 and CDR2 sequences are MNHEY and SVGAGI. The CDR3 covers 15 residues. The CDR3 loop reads CASTVGTGPNYGYTF. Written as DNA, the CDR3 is TGTGCCAGCACCGTCGGGACAGGTCCTAACTATGGCTACACCTTC.

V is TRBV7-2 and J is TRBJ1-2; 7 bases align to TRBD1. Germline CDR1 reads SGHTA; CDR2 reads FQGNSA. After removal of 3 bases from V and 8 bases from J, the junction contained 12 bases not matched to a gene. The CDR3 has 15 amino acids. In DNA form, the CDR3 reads TGTGCCAGCAGCTTCGACAGGGAAATTCGACAAGGCTACACCTTC. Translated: CASSFDREIRQGYTF.

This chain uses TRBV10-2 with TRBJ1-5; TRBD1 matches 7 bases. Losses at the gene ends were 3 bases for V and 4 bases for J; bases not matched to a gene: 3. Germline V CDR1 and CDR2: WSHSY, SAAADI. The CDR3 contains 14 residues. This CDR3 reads CASSETGANQPQHF. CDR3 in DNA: TGCGCCAGCAGTGAAACAGGGGCAAATCAGCCCCAGCATTTT.

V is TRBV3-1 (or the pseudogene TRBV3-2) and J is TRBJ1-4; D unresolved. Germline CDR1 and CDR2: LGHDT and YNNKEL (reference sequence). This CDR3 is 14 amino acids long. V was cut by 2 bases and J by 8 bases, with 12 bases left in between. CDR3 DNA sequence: TGTGCCAGCAGCCAACGGGAGGGAGCGGAAAAACTGTTTTTT. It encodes CASSQREGAEKLFF.

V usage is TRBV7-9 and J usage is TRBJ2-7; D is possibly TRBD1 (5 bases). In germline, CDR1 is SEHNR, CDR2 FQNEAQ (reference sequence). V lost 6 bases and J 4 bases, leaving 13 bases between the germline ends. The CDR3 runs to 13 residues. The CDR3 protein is CASSLTVKYEQYF. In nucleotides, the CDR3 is TGTGCCAGCAGTTTGACAGTAAAATACGAGCAGTACTTC.

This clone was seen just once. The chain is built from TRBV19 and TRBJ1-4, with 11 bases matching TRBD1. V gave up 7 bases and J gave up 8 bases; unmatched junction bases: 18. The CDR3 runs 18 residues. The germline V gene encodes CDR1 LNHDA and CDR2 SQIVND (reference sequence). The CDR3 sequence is CASIFDGGTGGSDEKLFF. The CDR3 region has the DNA TGTGCCAGTATCTTTGACGGTGGGACAGGGGGAAGCGACGAAAAACTGTTTTTT. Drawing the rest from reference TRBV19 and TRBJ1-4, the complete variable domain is DGGITQSPKYLFRKEGQNVTLSCEQNLNHDAMYWYRQDPGQGLRLIYYSQIVNDFQKGDIAEGYSVSREKKESFPLTVTSAQKNPTAFYLCASIFDGGTGGSDEKLFFGSGTQLSVL.

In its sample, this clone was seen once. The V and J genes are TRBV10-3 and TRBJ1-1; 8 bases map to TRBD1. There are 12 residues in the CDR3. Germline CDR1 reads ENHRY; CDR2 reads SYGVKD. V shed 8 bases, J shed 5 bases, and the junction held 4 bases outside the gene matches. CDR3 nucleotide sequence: TGTGCCATCCAGGGGGCGCGTACTGAAGCTTTCTTT. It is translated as CAIQGARTEAFF.

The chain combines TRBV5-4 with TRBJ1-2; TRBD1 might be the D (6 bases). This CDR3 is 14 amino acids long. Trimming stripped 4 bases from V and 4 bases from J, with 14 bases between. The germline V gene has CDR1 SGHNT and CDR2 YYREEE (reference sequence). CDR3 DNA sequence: TGTGCCAGCAGCGCGGACGACAGGTTCTATGGCTACACCTTC. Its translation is CASSADDRFYGYTF.

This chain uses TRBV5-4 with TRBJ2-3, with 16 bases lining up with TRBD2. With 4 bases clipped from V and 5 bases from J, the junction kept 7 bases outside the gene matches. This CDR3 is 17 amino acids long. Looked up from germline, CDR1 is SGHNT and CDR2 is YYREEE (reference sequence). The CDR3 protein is CASSKGLAGGPGDTQYF. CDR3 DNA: TGTGCCAGCAGCAAGGGACTAGCGGGGGGGCCGGGAGATACGCAGTATTTT.

CDR3 DNA: TGCGCCAGCAGCCCGGGTAGCGGGGGGGAAGTGTACGAGCAGTACTTC. Amino acid sequence: CASSPGSGGEVYEQYF. This chain links TRBV5-1 with TRBJ2-7; TRBD2 agrees at 11 bases. The CDR3 length is 16 residues. Germline V CDR1 and CDR2: SGHRS, YFSETQ. Trimming at V came to 4 bases and at J to 4 bases, leaving 10 bases not matched to a gene. Based on the CDR3 plus reference TRBV5-1 and TRBJ2-7, the full variable domain is KAGVTQTPRYLIKTRGQQVTLSCSPISGHRSVSWYQQTPGQGLQFLFEYFSETQRNKGNFPGRFSGRQFSNSRSEMNVSTLELGDSALYLCASSPGSGGEVYEQYFGPGTRLTVT.

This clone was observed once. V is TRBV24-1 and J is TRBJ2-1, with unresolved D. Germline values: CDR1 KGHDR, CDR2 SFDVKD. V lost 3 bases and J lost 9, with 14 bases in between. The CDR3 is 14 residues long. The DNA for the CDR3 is TGTGCCACCAGTGATGAGTCAGTATGGAGTGAGCAGTTCTTC. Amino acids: CATSDESVWSEQFF.

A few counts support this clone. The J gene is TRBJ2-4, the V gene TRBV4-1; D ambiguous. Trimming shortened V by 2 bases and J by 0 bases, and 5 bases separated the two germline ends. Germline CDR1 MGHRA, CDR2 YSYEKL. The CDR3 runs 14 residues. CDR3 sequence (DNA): TGCGCCAGCAGCCAACTGTTAGCCAAAAACATTCAGTACTTC. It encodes CASSQLLAKNIQYF.

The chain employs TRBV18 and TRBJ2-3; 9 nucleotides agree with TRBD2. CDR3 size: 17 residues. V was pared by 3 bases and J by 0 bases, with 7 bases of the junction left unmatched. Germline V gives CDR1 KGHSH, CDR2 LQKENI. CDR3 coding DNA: TGTGCCAGCTCACCCTCCACTAGCGGGCAGAGCACAGATACGCAGTATTTT. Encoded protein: CASSPSTSGQSTDTQYF.

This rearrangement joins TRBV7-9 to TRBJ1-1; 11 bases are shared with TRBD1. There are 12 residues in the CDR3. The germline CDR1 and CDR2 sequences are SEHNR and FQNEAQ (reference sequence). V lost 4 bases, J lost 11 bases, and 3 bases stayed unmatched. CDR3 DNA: TGTGCCAGCAGCTCCGGACAGGGGGCGGCTTTCTTT. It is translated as CASSSGQGAAFF. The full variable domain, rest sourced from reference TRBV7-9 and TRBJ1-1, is DTGVSQNPRHKITKRGQNVTFRCDPISEHNRLYWYRQTLGQGPEFLTYFQNEAQLEKSRLLSDRFSAERPKGSFSTLEIQRTEQGDSAMYLCASSSGQGAAFFGQGTRLTVV.

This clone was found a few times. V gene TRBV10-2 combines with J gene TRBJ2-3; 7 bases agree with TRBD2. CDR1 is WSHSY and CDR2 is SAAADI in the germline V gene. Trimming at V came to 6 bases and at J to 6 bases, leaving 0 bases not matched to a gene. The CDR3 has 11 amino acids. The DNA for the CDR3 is TGCGCCAGCAGGGGAGGGGATACGCAGTATTTT. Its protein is CASRGGDTQYF.

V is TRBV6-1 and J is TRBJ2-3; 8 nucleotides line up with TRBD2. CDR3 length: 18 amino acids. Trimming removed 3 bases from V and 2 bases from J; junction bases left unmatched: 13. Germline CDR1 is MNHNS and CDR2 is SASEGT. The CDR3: CASSDTQSGGSNTDTQYF. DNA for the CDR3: TGTGCCAGCAGTGACACACAGAGCGGGGGAAGTAACACAGATACGCAGTATTTT.

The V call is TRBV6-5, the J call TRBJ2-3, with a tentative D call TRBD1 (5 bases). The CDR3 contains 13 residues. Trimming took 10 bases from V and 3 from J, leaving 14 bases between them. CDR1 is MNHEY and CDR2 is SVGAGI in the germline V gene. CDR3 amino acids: CATTESGTDTQYF. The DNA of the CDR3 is TGTGCCACCACAGAATCAGGGACAGATACGCAGTATTTT.

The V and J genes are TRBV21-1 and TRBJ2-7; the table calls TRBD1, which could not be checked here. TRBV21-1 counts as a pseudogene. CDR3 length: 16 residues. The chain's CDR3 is CASSKDRTFGPYEQYF. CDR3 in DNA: TGTGCCAGCAGCAAAGACAGGACCTTTGGCCCCTACGAGCAGTACTTC.

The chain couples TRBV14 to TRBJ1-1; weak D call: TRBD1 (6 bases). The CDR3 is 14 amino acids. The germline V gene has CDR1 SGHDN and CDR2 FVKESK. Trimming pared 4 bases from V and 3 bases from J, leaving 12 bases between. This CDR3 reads CASSPQGGDTEAFF. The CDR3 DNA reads TGTGCCAGCAGCCCACAGGGTGGTGACACTGAAGCTTTCTTT.